The 19 T cell receptor beta chains given below trace back to one sample, sequenced in a study of T cell changes during pregnancy in multiple sclerosis. This table comes from immunoSEQ multiplex PCR, and its TCRdb copy is limited to in-frame clones, with some not included. The table lists 40,000 to 55,000 clones, approximately 87% of them singletons. Sequencing used peripheral blood, obtained in the second trimester of pregnancy. Receptors originate from a female donor in good health, enrolled as a control in a pregnancy study.

The chain couples TRBV19 to TRBJ1-2; D is unclear. The ends were cut back, 3 bases at V and 8 bases at J, with 13 bases in the middle. The CDR3 runs to 13 residues. The germline V gene encodes CDR1 LNHDA and CDR2 SQIVND (reference sequence). The CDR3 bases are TGTGCCAGTAGTATCTGGGTTACAGAGGGCTACACCTTC. It specifies CASSIWVTEGYTF.

V and J are TRBV10-3 and TRBJ1-5, with D maybe TRBD1 (5 bases). The CDR3 sequence is 14 residues long. Per the germline V gene, CDR1 is ENHRY and CDR2 is SYGVKD. V gave up 3 bases and J gave up 4 bases, with 10 bases separating them. CDR3 DNA sequence: TGTGCCATCAGTGATTTCGGGGGGAATCAGCCCCAGCATTTT. This encodes CAISDFGGNQPQHF.

The chain links TRBV2 to TRBJ1-5; 9 bases line up with TRBD1. Trimming at V came to 4 bases and at J to 5 bases, leaving 9 bases not matched to a gene. CDR3 length equals 16 residues. Looked up from germline, CDR1 is SNHLY and CDR2 is FYNNEI. The CDR3 is CASSAPDRGIDQPQHF. The DNA of the CDR3 is TGTGCCAGCAGTGCCCCAGACAGGGGGATTGATCAGCCCCAGCATTTT.

The CDR3 nucleotides are TGTGCCAGCAGCACCAGGACAGGGGTGAACACTGAAGCTTTCTTT. Translation gives CASSTRTGVNTEAFF. The chain employs TRBV5-4 and TRBJ1-1; TRBD1 matches 9 bases. The CDR3 length is 15 residues. CDR1 is SGHNT and CDR2 is YYREEE in the germline V gene (reference sequence). The J segment lost 0 bases and the V segment lost 4 bases, leaving 4 bases of the junction unmatched.

The gene calls are TRBV11-2 and TRBJ1-3; 7 bases line up with TRBD1. The germline CDR1 and CDR2 sequences are SGHAT and FQNNGV. Germline trimming cut 5 bases from V and 5 bases from J; bases unmatched to any gene: 6. The CDR3 loop spans 14 amino acids. The CDR3, as DNA: TGTGCCAGCAGCCCTGGGGACAGTAGAAACACCATATATTTT. Residues: CASSPGDSRNTIYF.

V gene TRBV4-3 combines with J gene TRBJ2-3, with a tentative D call TRBD2 (6 bases). The CDR3 covers 18 residues. CDR1 and CDR2 (germline): LGHNA, YSLEER. Deletions cut 4 bases from V and 2 bases from J, with 22 bases between. The CDR3 here is CASSLSTVAAAPTDTQYF. DNA of the CDR3: TGCGCCAGCAGCCTTAGCACTGTAGCGGCAGCCCCCACAGATACGCAGTATTTT.

This clone has a single count. The chain is built from TRBV9 and TRBJ2-1; D possibly corresponds to TRBD2 (6 bases). V shed 0 bases and J shed 6 bases, with 16 bases lying between them. This CDR3 has 16 residues. The germline V gene encodes CDR1 SGDLS and CDR2 YYNGEE. The CDR3 DNA is TGTGCCAGCAGCGTAGGGCCGCGGAGGGCGACCAATGAGCAGTTCTTC. Its translation is CASSVGPRRATNEQFF.

This clone came up once. The chain carries TRBV6-4 and TRBJ2-7; 14 bases match TRBD2. The CDR3 runs to 17 residues. The germline CDR1 and CDR2 sequences are MRHNA and SNTAGT. The trim removed 4 bases at V and 3 bases at J, leaving 8 bases unmatched. Here the CDR3 DNA reads TGTGCCAGCAGTGGCCCGGGACTAGCGGGAGTGGGCTACGAGCAGTACTTC. It codes for CASSGPGLAGVGYEQYF.

The chain has TRBV6-5 and TRBJ2-7, with D perhaps TRBD2 (6 bases). The CDR3 covers 14 residues. Germline assignment: CDR1 MNHEY and CDR2 SVGAGI. Deletions cut 6 bases from V and 5 bases from J, with 17 bases between. CDR3 region: CASRLAGRWHEQYF. CDR3 sequence (DNA): TGTGCCAGCAGGCTGGCGGGGAGATGGCACGAGCAGTACTTC.

This sequence joins TRBV7-6 and TRBJ1-5; D is perhaps TRBD1 (6 bases). Germline CDR1 reads SGHVS; CDR2 reads FNYEAQ. With 5 bases removed from V and 5 bases from J, the gap between germline ends came to 19 bases. The CDR3 is 16 amino acids. DNA for the CDR3: TGTGCCAGCAGCCAGGGGTGGCAGGGGAGCGATCAGCCCCAGCATTTT. It codes for CASSQGWQGSDQPQHF.

This clone appeared once. This chain links TRBV27 with TRBJ2-3, with TRBD1 identical over 9 bases. Germline trimming cut 4 bases from V and 4 bases from J; bases unmatched to any gene: 15. Germline V gene sequence: CDR1 MNHEY, CDR2 SMNVEV (reference sequence). There are 18 residues in the CDR3. DNA of the CDR3: TGTGCCAGCAGTTCCTACTTAGGACAGGGGAGTATGGCAGATACGCAGTATTTT. Amino acids: CASSSYLGQGSMADTQYF.

The gene calls are TRBV2 and TRBJ1-6, with 8 positions matching TRBD1. The CDR3 has 14 residues. Trimming removed 6 bases from V and 11 bases from J; junction bases left unmatched: 9. Germline V gives CDR1 SNHLY, CDR2 FYNNEI. DNA for the CDR3: TGTGCCAGCAGAGGACAGGGAGGTAGTCCACCCCTCCACTTT. Its protein product is CASRGQGGSPPLHF.

This clone was seen once. The CDR3 DNA reads TGTGCCAGCAGTCTGGACAGGGGTCCCTACGAGCAGTACTTC. This translates into CASSLDRGPYEQYF. The J gene is TRBJ2-7, the V gene TRBV6-5; TRBD1 aligns across 9 bases. The CDR3 has 14 amino acids. J lost 2 bases, V lost 5 bases, and 4 bases had no gene match. Germline-derived CDR1 and CDR2 are MNHEY and SVGAGI.

The rearrangement joins TRBV15 to TRBJ2-5; D uncertain. V lost 3 bases, J lost 4 bases, and 21 bases lay in between. CDR1 and CDR2 (germline): LNHNV, YYDKDF (reference sequence). This CDR3 has 17 amino acids. The DNA of the CDR3 is TGTGCCACCAGCAGTAAGCGAAACCCTGTCGGTCGAGAGACCCAGTACTTC. Amino acid sequence: CATSSKRNPVGRETQYF. Looking up the rest from reference TRBV15 and TRBJ2-5 gives the full variable domain: DAMVIQNPRYQVTQFGKPVTLSCSQTLNHNVMYWYQQKSSQAPKLLFHYYDKDFNNEADTPDNFQSRRPNTSFCFLDIRSPGLGDTAMYLCATSSKRNPVGRETQYFGPGTRLLVL.

The chain links TRBV13 to TRBJ1-1; D may be TRBD1 (5 bases). The V gene's germline CDR1 is PRHDT and CDR2 FYEKMQ (reference sequence). This CDR3 spans 15 amino acids. V dropped 0 bases and J dropped 4 bases, with 12 bases sitting between them. CDR3 protein: CASSLGPGWSTEAFF. CDR3 DNA: TGTGCCAGCAGCTTAGGCCCAGGGTGGAGCACTGAAGCTTTCTTT.

This clone was recorded once. This chain uses TRBV27 with TRBJ2-5; 9 bases align to TRBD2. V shed 2 bases, J shed 3 bases, and the junction held 13 bases outside the gene matches. The germline CDR1 and CDR2 sequences are MNHEY and SMNVEV (reference sequence). The CDR3 sequence is 18 residues long. CDR3 sequence (DNA): TGTGCCAGCAGTTTAGGCGGGAGGGCCCGGGAGTGGAAAGAGACCCAGTACTTC. It yields the protein CASSLGGRAREWKETQYF.

Notes on this clone: Other DNA sequences in this specimen translate into the identical CDR3. V usage is TRBV4-1 and J usage is TRBJ2-1; D possibly corresponds to TRBD2 (7 bases). CDR3 length equals 17 residues. CDR1 MGHRA and CDR2 YSYEKL come from the germline V gene. The V end lost 0 bases, the J end lost 0 bases, and 12 bases lay between the germline ends. In DNA form, the CDR3 reads TGCGCCAGCAGCCAAGATCCGGGGGGCCACTCCTACAATGAGCAGTTCTTC. It specifies CASSQDPGGHSYNEQFF.

In this sample, this clone turned up a few times. The rearrangement joins TRBV18 to TRBJ2-7, with 10 bases identical to TRBD1. Germline CDR1 and CDR2: KGHSH and LQKENI. Trimming cost V 4 bases and J 3 bases; bases outside gene matches: 3. The CDR3 is made up of 14 amino acids. The CDR3 bases are TGTGCCAGCTCACTAGGACAGGGGGTCTACGAGCAGTACTTC. Protein product: CASSLGQGVYEQYF.

The gene calls are TRBV10-3 and TRBJ2-7; TRBD2 aligns across 9 bases. The V gene end was trimmed by 5 bases and the J gene end by 2 bases; junction bases not matched to a gene: 4. This CDR3 spans 14 amino acids. From germline, CDR1 is ENHRY and CDR2 SYGVKD. CDR3 residues: CAISYSGSPYEQYF. The DNA for the CDR3 is TGTGCCATCAGTTATAGCGGGAGCCCCTACGAGCAGTACTTC.